This TCR beta chain was identified in a study of T cell clones after liver transplantation. Study as a whole: As an antigen-independent comparator, third-party-reactive TCRbeta sequences came from pre-transplant mixed lymphocyte reactions. Apart from three HCV-positive recipients, transplants were for non-autoimmune, non-viral reasons. Subjects received no induction therapy and standard immunosuppression until randomization at 12-24 months post-transplant. Broader study findings: A significant post-transplant drop in circulating graft-donor-reactive CD4 TCRbeta sequences occurred in most of the 8 subjects.

The CDR3 is made up of 13 amino acids. The V segment lost 10 bases and the J segment 2 bases; nucleotides outside the gene matches: 6. Germline values: CDR1 SNHLY, CDR2 FYNNEI. Comments on this clone: Its antigen is still unknown.

Libraries were prepared by immunoSEQ multiplex PCR; TCRdb keeps only in-frame clonotypes and omits some of them. The sample holds tens of thousands of clones, more than 75% seen once. The specimen was CD4+ T cells from blood, collected before liver transplant. The chain has TRBV2 and TRBJ1-1; 8 positions match TRBD1. The source of this sequence is a human donor who received a liver transplant. CDR3 DNA sequence: TGTGCCACGGAGACAGGGGCCAACACTGAAGCTTTCTTT. Translating it yields CATETGANTEAFF.